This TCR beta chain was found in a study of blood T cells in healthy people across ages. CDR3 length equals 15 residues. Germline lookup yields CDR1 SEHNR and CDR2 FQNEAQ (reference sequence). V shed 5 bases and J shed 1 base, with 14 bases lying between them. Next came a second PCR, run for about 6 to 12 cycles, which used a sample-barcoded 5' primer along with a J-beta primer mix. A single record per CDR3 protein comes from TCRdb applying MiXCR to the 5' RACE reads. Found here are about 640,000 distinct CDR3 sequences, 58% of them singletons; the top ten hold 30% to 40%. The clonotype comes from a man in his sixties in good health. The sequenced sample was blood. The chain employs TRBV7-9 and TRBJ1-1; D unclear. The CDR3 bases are TGTGCCAGCAGCCTAGGTGCAGTCTCGAACACTGAAGCTTTCTTT. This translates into CASSLGAVSNTEAFF.